Listed below are T cell receptor beta chains from one sample, sequenced in a study of radiation and T cells in renal cell carcinoma. Measured with immunoSEQ multiplex PCR; TCRdb has only the in-frame clones, and not every one. Of tens of thousands of clones listed, 65% to 90% were seen once; the top ten hold 22%. The input for sequencing was blood, taken from a patient whose treatment included radiotherapy and nephrectomy. The receptors derive from a woman in her fifties or sixties with renal cell carcinoma. Each CDR3 is given with its conserved first and last residue. Fields, in order: V gene, J gene, CDR3 length, D gene, clone size, CDR3 protein, CDR3 DNA. The D gene is left open where the match is weak. Some rows mark clone size as missing; the rest say once, few, many or name a class of expanded clone.

TRBV7-2	TRBJ2-3	15	TRBD2	.	CASSDSGGAADTQYF	TGTGCCAGCAGCGATAGCGGGGGGGCCGCAGATACGCAGTATTTT
TRBV27	TRBJ2-1	17	TRBD2	.	CASRPTPRLAGVHEQFF	TGTGCCAGCAGGCCCACCCCTCGACTAGCGGGAGTACATGAGCAGTTCTTC
TRBV7-2	TRBJ2-5	14	TRBD2	.	CASRIGTSGSTQYF	TGTGCCAGCAGAATAGGGACTAGCGGTTCCACCCAGTACTTC
TRBV19	TRBJ1-1	14	.	.	CASSALRGATEAFF	TGTGCCAGTAGTGCCCTTAGGGGGGCGACTGAAGCTTTCTTT
TRBV28	TRBJ1-4	15	.	.	CASSLGGLFNEKLFF	TGTGCCAGCAGTTTAGGGGGACTATTTAATGAAAAACTGTTTTTT
TRBV7-2	TRBJ1-1	12	.	.	CASSLDATEAFF	TGTGCCAGCAGCTTGGACGCTACTGAAGCTTTCTTT
TRBV28	TRBJ1-4	15	.	.	CASSPRHREYEKLFF	TGTGCCAGCAGTCCTAGACACCGAGAGTATGAAAAACTGTTTTTT
TRBV4-1	TRBJ2-2	16	.	.	CASQRGPTPNTGELFF	TGCGCCAGCCAACGCGGCCCGACACCGAACACCGGGGAGCTGTTTTTT
TRBV6-5	TRBJ2-1	13	.	.	CASSYTLDNEQFF	TGTGCCAGCAGTTACACCCTAGACAATGAGCAGTTCTTC
TRBV6-6	TRBJ1-3	16	.	.	CASSYSAGDLGNTIYF	TGTGCCAGCAGTTACTCGGCCGGGGACCTTGGAAACACCATATATTTT
TRBV25-1	TRBJ1-1	16	TRBD1	.	CASSEPRTGMNTEAFF	TGTGCCAGCAGTGAACCGCGGACAGGGATGAACACTGAAGCTTTCTTT
TRBV5-6	TRBJ1-1	16	.	.	CASSLRTQILNTEAFF	TGTGCCAGCAGCTTGCGTACACAGATTTTAAACACTGAAGCTTTCTTT
TRBV5-6	TRBJ2-2	13	TRBD1	once	CASSPDRGWELFF	TGTGCCAGCAGCCCAGACAGGGGCTGGGAGCTGTTTTTT